The source of this T cell receptor beta chain is a study of cytomegalovirus exposure and HLA in healthy donors. As for the study in general: An analysis done earlier identified roughly 120 million unique TCR beta sequences from around 180 million T cells. Points from the study as a whole: One later analysis reportedly identified an Asian-associated ancestry cluster that showed fewer N-insertions than the approximately 670-donor mean.

Both 60 Vbeta primers and 13 Jbeta primers went into the PCR. Here immunoSEQ multiplex PCR was the method, and the copy in TCRdb shows in-frame clones only, minus some. The table has more than 100,000 clones, under 85% seen once. Looked up from germline, CDR1 is SGDLS and CDR2 is YYNGEE. The ends were cut back, 3 bases at V and 1 base at J, with 4 bases in the middle. This CDR3 spans 13 amino acids. Turning to this clone: The antigen remains unidentified.

The TCR sequence derives from a middle-aged man in good health and CMV-seropositive. The chain couples TRBV9 to TRBJ2-2; no firm D call. Input material: PBMCs. CDR3 bases: TGTGCCAGCAGCGCCTTGAACACCGGGGAGCTGTTTTTT. Its translation is CASSALNTGELFF.